Here is one T cell receptor (beta chain) with its context. This specimen comes from a study of OX40 agonist ivuxolimab in advanced cancers. The wider study: Patients took ivuxolimab, an agonistic anti-OX40 (CD134) antibody. Dose-escalation cases comprised hepatocellular carcinoma, melanoma, renal cell or head and neck cancer.

The data were produced by immunoSEQ multiplex PCR, yet TCRdb's version contains in-frame clones alone and is incomplete. The top ten clones hold 37% of a sample with tens of thousands of clones, approximately 81% of them seen once. This receptor was obtained from an adult with an advanced solid tumor such as melanoma, head and neck, liver or kidney cancer. This material consisted of CD4+ or CD8+ T cells sorted from blood, taken in a trial of the OX40 agonist ivuxolimab.

In DNA form, the CDR3 reads TGTGCCAGAAGTTCCGGGACTAGCGGGGATTACAATGAGCAGTTCTTC. Protein: CARSSGTSGDYNEQFF. The chain recombines TRBV5-3 with TRBJ2-1; 13 bases map to TRBD2. TRBV5-3 is filed as an ORF, its function uncertain. This CDR3 has 16 amino acids. V trimming: 5 bases; J trimming: 4 bases; junction bases outside the gene matches: 6.